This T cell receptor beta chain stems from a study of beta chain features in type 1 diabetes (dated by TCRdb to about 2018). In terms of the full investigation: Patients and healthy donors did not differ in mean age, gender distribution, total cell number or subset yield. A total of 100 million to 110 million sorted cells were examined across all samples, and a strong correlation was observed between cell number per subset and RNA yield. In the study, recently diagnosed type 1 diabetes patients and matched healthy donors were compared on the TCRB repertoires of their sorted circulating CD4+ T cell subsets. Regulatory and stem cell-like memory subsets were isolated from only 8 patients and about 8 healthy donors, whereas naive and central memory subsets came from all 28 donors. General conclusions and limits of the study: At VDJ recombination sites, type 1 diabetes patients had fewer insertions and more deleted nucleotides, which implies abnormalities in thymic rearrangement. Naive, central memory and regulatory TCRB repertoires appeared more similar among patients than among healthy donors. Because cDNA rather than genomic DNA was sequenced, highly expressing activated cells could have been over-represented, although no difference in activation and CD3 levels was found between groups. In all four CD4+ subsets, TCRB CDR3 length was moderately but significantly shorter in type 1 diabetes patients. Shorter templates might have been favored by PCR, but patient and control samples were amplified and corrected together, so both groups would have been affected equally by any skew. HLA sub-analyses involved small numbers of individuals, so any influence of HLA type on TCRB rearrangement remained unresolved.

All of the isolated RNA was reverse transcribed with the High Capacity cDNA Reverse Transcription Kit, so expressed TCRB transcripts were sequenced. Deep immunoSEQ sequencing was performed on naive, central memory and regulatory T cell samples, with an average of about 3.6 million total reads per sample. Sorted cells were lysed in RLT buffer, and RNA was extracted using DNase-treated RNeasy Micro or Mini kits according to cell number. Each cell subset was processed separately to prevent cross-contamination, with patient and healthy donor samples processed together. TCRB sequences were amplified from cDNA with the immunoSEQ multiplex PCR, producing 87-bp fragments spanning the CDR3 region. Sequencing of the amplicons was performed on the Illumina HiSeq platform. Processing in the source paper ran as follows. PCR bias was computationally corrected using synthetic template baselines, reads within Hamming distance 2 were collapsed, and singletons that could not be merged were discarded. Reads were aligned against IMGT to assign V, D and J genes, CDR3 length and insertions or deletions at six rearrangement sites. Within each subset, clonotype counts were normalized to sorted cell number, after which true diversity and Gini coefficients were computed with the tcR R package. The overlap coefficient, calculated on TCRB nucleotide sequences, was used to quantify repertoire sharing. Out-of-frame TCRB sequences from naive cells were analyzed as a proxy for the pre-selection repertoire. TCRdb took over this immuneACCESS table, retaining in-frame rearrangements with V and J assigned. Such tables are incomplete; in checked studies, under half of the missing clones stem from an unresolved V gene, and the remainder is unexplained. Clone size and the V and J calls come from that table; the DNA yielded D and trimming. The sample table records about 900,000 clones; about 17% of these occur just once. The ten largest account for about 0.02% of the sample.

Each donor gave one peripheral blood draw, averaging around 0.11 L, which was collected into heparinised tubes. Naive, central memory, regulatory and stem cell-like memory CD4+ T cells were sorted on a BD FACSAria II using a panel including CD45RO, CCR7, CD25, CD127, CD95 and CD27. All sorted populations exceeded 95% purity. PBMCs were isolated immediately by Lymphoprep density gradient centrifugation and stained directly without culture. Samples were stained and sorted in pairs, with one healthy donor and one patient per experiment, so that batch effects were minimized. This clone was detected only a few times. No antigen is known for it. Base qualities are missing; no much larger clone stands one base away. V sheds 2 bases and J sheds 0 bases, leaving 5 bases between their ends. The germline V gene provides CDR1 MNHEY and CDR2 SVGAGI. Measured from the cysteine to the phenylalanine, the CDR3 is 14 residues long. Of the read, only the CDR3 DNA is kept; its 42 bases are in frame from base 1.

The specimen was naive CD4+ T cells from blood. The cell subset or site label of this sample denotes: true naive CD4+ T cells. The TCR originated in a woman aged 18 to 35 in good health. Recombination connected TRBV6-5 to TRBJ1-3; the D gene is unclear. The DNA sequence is TGTGCCAGCAGTTACGGACGCTCTGGAAACACCATATATTTT. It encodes CASSYGRSGNTIYF.